The 29 T cell receptor beta chains below come from one sample, sequenced in a study of radiation and T cells in renal cell carcinoma. Time point reported: baseline pretreatment blood. Treatment meaning: 15 Gy SBRT to primary tumor, nephrectomy 4 weeks later. Profiled with immunoSEQ multiplex PCR; TCRdb holds only in-frame clones, not every one. The sample lists more than 75,000 clones, under 90% seen once, with roughly 6.1% in the top ten. This specimen was blood, taken from a patient whose treatment included radiotherapy and nephrectomy. The receptors originated from a man between 60 and 75 years old with renal cell carcinoma.

The rearrangement links TRBV5-4 to TRBJ2-1, with 8 nucleotides matching TRBD1. Germline V lookup: CDR1 SGHNT, CDR2 YYREEE (reference sequence). Trimming removed 5 bases from V and 3 bases from J; junction bases left unmatched: 7. The CDR3 has 15 residues. CDR3 residues: CASRSDRGDYNEQFF. The CDR3 DNA reads TGTGCCAGCAGGTCCGACAGGGGAGACTACAATGAGCAGTTCTTC.

This rearrangement joins TRBV18 to TRBJ2-6; 8 nucleotides match TRBD2. Trimming took 2 bases from V and 2 from J; bases not matched to a gene: 5. The V gene's germline CDR1 is KGHSH and CDR2 LQKENI. The CDR3 runs to 17 residues. The CDR3 DNA reads as TGTGCCAGCTCACCAACACGGGGGGGAACTGGGGCCAACGTCCTGACTTTC. It codes for CASSPTRGGTGANVLTF. The variable domain in full, completed from reference TRBV18 and TRBJ2-6, reads NAGVMQNPRHLVRRRGQEARLRCSPMKGHSHVYWYRQLPEEGLKFMVYLQKENIIDESGMPKERFSAEFPKEGPSILRIQQVVRGDSAAYFCASSPTRGGTGANVLTFGAGSRLTVL.

The chain is built from TRBV5-1 and TRBJ2-1, with TRBD1 matching over 9 bases. J lost 8 bases, V lost 6 bases, and 9 bases had no gene match. Germline values: CDR1 SGHRS, CDR2 YFSETQ. This CDR3 comprises 14 residues. The CDR3 DNA follows: TGCGCCAGCACGGGGACAGGGCGTGTGGATGAGCAGTTCTTC. Amino acids: CASTGTGRVDEQFF.

The rearrangement joins TRBV9 to TRBJ2-5; possible D gene TRBD1, 6 bases. Germline V gene data show CDR1 as SGDLS and CDR2 as YYNGEE. Trimming took 4 bases from V and 4 from J, leaving 11 bases between them. The CDR3 totals 13 residues. The CDR3 is CASSPGVGETQYF. The CDR3, as DNA: TGTGCCAGCAGCCCAGGGGTCGGAGAGACCCAGTACTTC.

The CDR3 nucleotides are TGTGCCAGCACCCTACAAGCGGGAGGGGCAGATACGCAGTATTTT. Translating it yields CASTLQAGGADTQYF. The J gene is TRBJ2-3, the V gene TRBV5-4; 10 bases line up with TRBD2. Germline lookup yields CDR1 SGHNT and CDR2 YYREEE (reference sequence). This CDR3 spans 15 amino acids. Germline trimming cut 6 bases from V and 4 bases from J; bases unmatched to any gene: 8.

The chain is built from TRBV10-3 and TRBJ2-2; 8 nucleotides match TRBD1. The junction had 10 bases not matched to a gene; V was cut back by 6 bases and J by 4 bases. Germline-derived CDR1 and CDR2 are ENHRY and SYGVKD. The CDR3 spans 16 residues. CDR3 DNA: TGTGCCATCAGGGGTCCAGGGGGCGCTAGCACCGGGGAGCTGTTTTTT. Translated, it gives CAIRGPGGASTGELFF.

The chain has TRBV27 and TRBJ2-7; tentatively, D is TRBD2 (6 bases). Trimming left V 0 bases short and J 2 bases short, with 11 bases between. This CDR3 spans 15 amino acids. Germline lookup yields CDR1 MNHEY and CDR2 SMNVEV (reference sequence). This CDR3 is CASSLSRRGTYEQYF. Written as DNA, the CDR3 is TGTGCCAGCAGTTTATCGAGGCGGGGTACCTACGAGCAGTACTTC.

This sequence joins TRBV10-3 and TRBJ2-7; a weak D match, TRBD1 (5 bases). Germline V gene lookup returns CDR1 ENHRY and CDR2 SYGVKD. CDR3 size: 16 residues. V lost 0 bases, J lost 8 bases, and 20 bases lay in between. This CDR3 is CAISESAGAYWVKQYF. The CDR3 DNA follows: TGTGCCATCAGTGAGTCGGCTGGGGCATACTGGGTTAAGCAGTACTTC.

The genes are TRBV7-9 and TRBJ2-3; D is unresolved. Trimming removed 1 base at V and 9 bases at J, with 8 bases between. Germline assignment: CDR1 SEHNR and CDR2 FQNEAQ (reference sequence). The CDR3 extends over 12 amino acids. The CDR3 DNA is TGTGCCAGCAGCTTAGATATTGGGACGCAGTATTTT. It translates to CASSLDIGTQYF. Based on the CDR3 plus reference TRBV7-9 and TRBJ2-3, the full variable domain is DTGVSQNPRHKITKRGQNVTFRCDPISEHNRLYWYRQTLGQGPEFLTYFQNEAQLEKSRLLSDRFSAERPKGSFSTLEIQRTEQGDSAMYLCASSLDIGTQYFGPGTRLTVL.

The V gene is TRBV6-6, the J gene TRBJ2-5, with TRBD1 matching over 7 bases. The J call is in doubt because the DNA end fits TRBJ2-7 better. CDR1 is MNHNY, CDR2 SVGAGI, per germline (reference sequence). The CDR3 contains 15 residues. CDR3 sequence (DNA): TGTGCCAGCAACCCGTCCGGGACAGCCTCCTACGAGCAGTACTTC. It specifies CASNPSGTASYEQYF.

The chain uses TRBV19 and TRBJ1-2; D gene ambiguous. From germline, CDR1 is LNHDA and CDR2 SQIVND (reference sequence). Trimming cost V 3 bases and J 5 bases, with 10 bases left between them. The CDR3 length is 13 residues. The CDR3 sequence is CASSISDPYGYTF. CDR3 DNA: TGTGCCAGTAGTATCTCAGACCCTTATGGCTACACCTTC.

This chain connects TRBV27 to TRBJ2-2; D gene uncertain. Trimming took 5 bases from V and 5 from J, leaving 3 bases between them. CDR3 length: 11 amino acids. CDR1 is MNHEY, CDR2 SMNVEV, per germline (reference sequence). The CDR3 DNA reads as TGTGCCAGCAGTAATACCGGGGAGCTGTTTTTT. Amino acid sequence: CASSNTGELFF.

The rearrangement joins TRBV27 to TRBJ2-2; D is perhaps TRBD1 or TRBD2 (6 bases each). The CDR3 runs to 15 residues. V lost 10 bases, J lost 6 bases, and 21 bases lay in between. Germline V gene sequence: CDR1 MNHEY, CDR2 SMNVEV (reference sequence). CDR3 in DNA: TGTGCCACCCAAAGGGGGGCAAAAGGTTCCGGGGAGCTGTTTTTT. The encoded protein is CATQRGAKGSGELFF.

The J gene is TRBJ2-5, the V gene TRBV4-2; the D gene is possibly TRBD1 (6 bases). Trimming pared 4 bases from V and 2 bases from J, leaving 14 bases between. This CDR3 comprises 15 residues. CDR1 and CDR2 (germline): LGHNA, YNFKEQ. CDR3 sequence reads: CASSPLDSEQETQYF. CDR3 sequence (DNA): TGTGCCAGCAGCCCTCTGGACAGCGAACAAGAGACCCAGTACTTC.

The chain joins TRBV18 to TRBJ2-7; D may match TRBD1 or TRBD2 (5 bases each). Looked up from germline, CDR1 is KGHSH and CDR2 is LQKENI. This CDR3 spans 12 amino acids. Trimming cost V 5 bases and J 6 bases, with 11 bases left between them. The CDR3 sequence: CASSSEGFEQYF. The CDR3 nucleotides read TGTGCCAGCTCAAGCGAGGGGTTCGAGCAGTACTTC.

The V gene is TRBV6-5, the J gene TRBJ1-4; D might be TRBD1 (5 bases). Trimming cost V 4 bases and J 8 bases, with 14 bases left between them. Germline assignment: CDR1 MNHEY and CDR2 SVGAGI. The CDR3 extends over 14 amino acids. The CDR3 reads CASSWFQGGEKLFF. The CDR3 coding sequence is TGTGCCAGCAGTTGGTTCCAGGGCGGAGAAAAACTGTTTTTT.

J is TRBJ1-1 and V is TRBV6-5; D is possibly TRBD1 (5 bases). CDR1 MNHEY and CDR2 SVGAGI come from the germline V gene. The CDR3 has 13 amino acids. V lost 4 bases, J lost 2 bases, and 8 bases lay in between. The CDR3: CASSFTGNTEAFF. As DNA, the CDR3 is TGTGCCAGCAGTTTTACAGGTAACACTGAAGCTTTCTTT.

This clone was counted once. The V gene is TRBV27, the J gene TRBJ2-7; TRBD1 agrees at 10 bases. CDR3 size: 15 residues. With V trimmed by 3 bases and J by 0 bases, 2 bases remained unmatched. Per the germline V gene, CDR1 is MNHEY and CDR2 is SMNVEV (reference sequence). The CDR3 nucleotides are TGTGCCAGCAGTTTCCGGGACAGGGGCTCCTACGAGCAGTACTTC. It encodes CASSFRDRGSYEQYF.

In nucleotides, the CDR3 is TGTGCCATCAGTGAGGCAGGGACTAGAAGGGTCGCCGGGGAGCTGTTTTTT. Protein: CAISEAGTRRVAGELFF. The V and J genes are TRBV10-3 and TRBJ2-2; 8 bases map to TRBD2. V was clipped by 2 bases and J by 6 bases; unmatched bases: 11. Germline V gene lookup returns CDR1 ENHRY and CDR2 SYGVKD. This CDR3 contains 17 residues.

The chain uses TRBV10-3 and TRBJ2-1; 9 nucleotides agree with TRBD1. Germline-derived CDR1 and CDR2 are ENHRY and SYGVKD. Trimming removed 2 bases from V and 9 bases from J; junction bases left unmatched: 2. This CDR3 has 13 amino acids. The CDR3 coding sequence is TGTGCCATCAGTGAGGCGGACAGGGGTGAGCAGTTCTTC. It specifies CAISEADRGEQFF.

This clone has a handful of counts. This sequence joins TRBV5-6 and TRBJ2-4; 7 bases fit TRBD2. CDR3 size: 15 residues. Per germline, CDR1 SGHDT and CDR2 YYEEEE. With V trimmed by 0 bases and J by 5 bases, 5 bases remained unmatched. The CDR3 here is CASSLVGGIENIQYF. The DNA of the CDR3 is TGTGCCAGCAGCTTGGTCGGGGGGATTGAAAACATTCAGTACTTC.

This chain uses TRBV6-1 with TRBJ2-3; 10 nucleotides agree with TRBD1. The germline V gene has CDR1 MNHNS and CDR2 SASEGT. CDR3 length equals 14 residues. V was pared by 8 bases and J by 3 bases, with 5 bases of the junction left unmatched. The CDR3 DNA is TGTGCCAGCGGGGACAGGGGATCTACAGATACGCAGTATTTT. Residues: CASGDRGSTDTQYF.

The chain carries TRBV5-1 and TRBJ2-7; TRBD1 aligns across 9 bases. Looked up from germline, CDR1 is SGHRS and CDR2 is YFSETQ. Losses at the gene ends were 6 bases for V and 5 bases for J; bases not matched to a gene: 6. The CDR3 totals 13 residues. In DNA, the CDR3 is TGCGCCAGCAACCCGGGACAGGGCAACGAGCAGTACTTC. It codes for CASNPGQGNEQYF. The full variable domain, with the rest looked up from reference TRBV5-1 and TRBJ2-7, is KAGVTQTPRYLIKTRGQQVTLSCSPISGHRSVSWYQQTPGQGLQFLFEYFSETQRNKGNFPGRFSGRQFSNSRSEMNVSTLELGDSALYLCASNPGQGNEQYFGPGTRLTVT.

V is TRBV30 and J is TRBJ2-1; no clear D gene. V was shortened by 1 base and J by 4 bases, with 8 bases between the two germline ends. CDR3 length equals 13 residues. Germline V gene data show CDR1 as GTSNPN and CDR2 as SVGIG (reference sequence). The CDR3 sequence: CAWSAAFYNEQFF. CDR3 nucleotides: TGTGCCTGGAGTGCTGCCTTTTACAATGAGCAGTTCTTC. Full variable domain (missing parts from reference TRBV30 and TRBJ2-1): SQTIHQWPATLVQPVGSPLSLECTVEGTSNPNLYWYRQAAGRGLQLLFYSVGIGQISSEVPQNLSASRPQDRQFILSSKKLLLSDSGFYLCAWSAAFYNEQFFGPGTRLTVL.

V gene TRBV9 combines with J gene TRBJ2-7, with 7 bases fitting TRBD2. The CDR3 contains 16 residues. V was clipped by 4 bases and J by 6 bases; unmatched bases: 16. In germline, CDR1 is SGDLS, CDR2 YYNGEE. For the CDR3, the DNA is TGTGCCAGCAGCCCCGACGGGGGGACGGGAGGCCGCGAGCAGTACTTC. It codes for CASSPDGGTGGREQYF.

The chain has TRBV28 and TRBJ1-5, with D uncertain. V was cut by 6 bases and J by 2 bases, with 11 bases left in between. The CDR3 has 14 amino acids. Germline V gene data show CDR1 as MDHEN and CDR2 as SYDVKM. The CDR3 nucleotides are TGTGCCAGCAGGGAACAGTTGGGCAATCAGCCCCAGCATTTT. Translation gives CASREQLGNQPQHF.

This clone has just one count. The gene calls are TRBV4-1 and TRBJ1-2; 7 positions match TRBD1. Losses at the gene ends were 3 bases for V and 4 bases for J; bases not matched to a gene: 8. Germline values: CDR1 MGHRA, CDR2 YSYEKL. The CDR3 consists of 15 residues. The CDR3 DNA sequence: TGCGCCAGCAGCCAGGAGACGACAGGGACCTATGGCTACACCTTC. This gives the protein CASSQETTGTYGYTF.

This chain uses TRBV29-1 with TRBJ1-4; D is possibly TRBD1 (6 bases). CDR3 size: 13 residues. The V end lost 7 bases, the J end lost 8 bases, and 17 bases lay between the germline ends. Germline values: CDR1 SQVTM, CDR2 ANQGSEA. The CDR3 loop reads CSAGQRTQEKLFF. CDR3 coding DNA: TGCAGCGCCGGACAGCGGACCCAGGAAAAACTGTTTTTT. The complete variable domain, with remaining parts taken from reference TRBV29-1 and TRBJ1-4, reads SAVISQKPSRDICQRGTSLTIQCQVDSQVTMMFWYRQQPGQSLTLIATANQGSEATYESGFVIDKFPISRPNLTFSTLTVSNMSPEDSSIYLCSAGQRTQEKLFFGSGTQLSVL.

The chain has TRBV5-4 and TRBJ2-2, with 12 bases identical to TRBD2. V shed 4 bases, J shed 6 bases, and the junction held 1 base outside the gene matches. This CDR3 spans 14 amino acids. CDR1 is SGHNT, CDR2 YYREEE, per germline (reference sequence). This CDR3 is CASSPSGRAGELFF. The CDR3 nucleotides are TGTGCCAGCAGCCCTAGCGGGAGGGCCGGGGAGCTGTTTTTT.